This entry describes one TCR beta chain. Antigen unknown. This could be a read error, since a much larger clone is one nucleotide away. The data derive from a study of regulatory T cells in long-lasting Graves disease. CDR3-region Arm-PCR and iRepertoire HTBI primers produced the TCR beta libraries. One entry per CDR3 protein, called by TCRdb with MiXCR from the multiplex PCR reads. The data hold under 500,000 distinct CDR3 sequences, with about 17% observed a single time. Study outcomes and limitations: Segments TRBV28, TRBJ1-2 and TRBJ2-5 showed preferential usage in persistent disease.

Time point here: newly diagnosed GD, antithyroid drugs for less than 3 months. After RNA was extracted from PBMCs, the TCR library was made from it. Per germline, CDR1 MDHEN and CDR2 SYDVKM. The CDR3 runs to 15 residues. This sample was shared with a second study, whose subject was T cells in Graves' hyperthyroidism and ophthalmopathy.

The sequencing used peripheral blood mononuclear cells (PBMCs), collected at new diagnosis, from a patient treated with antithyroid drugs. The clonotype originates from a young woman with Graves disease. V usage is TRBV28 and J usage is TRBJ2-7; 7 bases are a match to TRBD1. CDR3 DNA sequence: TGTGCCAGCAGTTTGCAACGGACAGGACGATACGGGCAGTACTTC. It is translated as CASSLQRTGRYGQYF.